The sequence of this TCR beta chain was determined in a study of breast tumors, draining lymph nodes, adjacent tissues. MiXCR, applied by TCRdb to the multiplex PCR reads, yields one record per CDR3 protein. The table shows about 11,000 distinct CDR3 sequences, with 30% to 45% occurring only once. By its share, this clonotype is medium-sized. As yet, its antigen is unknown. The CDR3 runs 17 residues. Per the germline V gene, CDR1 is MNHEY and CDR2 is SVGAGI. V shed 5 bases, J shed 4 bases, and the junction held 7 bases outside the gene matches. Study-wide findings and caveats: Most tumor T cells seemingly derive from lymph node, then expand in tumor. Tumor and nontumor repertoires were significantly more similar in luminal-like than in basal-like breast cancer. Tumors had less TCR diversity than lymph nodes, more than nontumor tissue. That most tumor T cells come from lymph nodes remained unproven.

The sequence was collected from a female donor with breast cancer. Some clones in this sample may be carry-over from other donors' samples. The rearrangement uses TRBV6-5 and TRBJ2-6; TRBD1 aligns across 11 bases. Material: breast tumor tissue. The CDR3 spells CASSPGTGGSGANVLTF. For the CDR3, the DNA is TGTGCCAGCAGTCCCGGGACAGGGGGATCAGGGGCCAACGTCCTGACTTTC.